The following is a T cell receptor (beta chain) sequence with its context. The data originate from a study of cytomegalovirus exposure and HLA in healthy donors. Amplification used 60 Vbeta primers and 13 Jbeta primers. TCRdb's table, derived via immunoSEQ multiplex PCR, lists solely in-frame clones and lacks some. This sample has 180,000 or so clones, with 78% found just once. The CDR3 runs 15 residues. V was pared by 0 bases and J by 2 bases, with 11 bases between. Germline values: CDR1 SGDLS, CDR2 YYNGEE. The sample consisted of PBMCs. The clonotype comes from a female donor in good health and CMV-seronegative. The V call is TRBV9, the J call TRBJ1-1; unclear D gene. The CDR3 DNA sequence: TGTGCCAGCAGCGTAGAGGCTGACATCAACACTGAAGCTTTCTTT. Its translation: CASSVEADINTEAFF.